This T cell receptor (beta chain) was retrieved from a study of blood T cell repertoires in COVID-19. Study in general: PBMCs, B-cell-depleted T cells, or T cells provided the cDNA or gDNA that made up the material.

Seattle researchers signed up patients amid active infection and tracked them longitudinally. In the authors' methods: Researchers report that nucleated cell counts were estimated from reference gene primer amplification. Clones were read by immunoSEQ multiplex PCR, and TCRdb kept only the in-frame ones, dropping some. V and J calls and clone size follow that table, whereas D and trimming were derived from the DNA. The table shows more than 200,000 clones, with 80% to 90% occurring only once. The V end lost 0 bases, the J end lost 7 bases, and 7 bases lay between the germline ends. Germline V CDR1 and CDR2: SGHVS, FQNEAQ. The CDR3 runs 14 residues.

This sequence was found in an elderly woman with COVID-19, enrolled during active disease. The sample consisted of peripheral blood. V and J are TRBV7-8 and TRBJ1-6, with D perhaps TRBD1 (5 bases). The CDR3: CASSLARTNSPLHF. CDR3 DNA: TGTGCCAGCAGCTTAGCGCGGACAAATTCACCCCTCCACTTT. Combining the CDR3 with reference TRBV7-8 and TRBJ1-6 gives the whole variable domain GAGVSQSPRYKVAKRGQDVALRCDPISGHVSLFWYQQALGQGPEFLTYFQNEAQLDKSGLPSDRFFAERPEGSVSTLKIQRTQQEDSAVYLCASSLARTNSPLHFGNGTRLTVT.